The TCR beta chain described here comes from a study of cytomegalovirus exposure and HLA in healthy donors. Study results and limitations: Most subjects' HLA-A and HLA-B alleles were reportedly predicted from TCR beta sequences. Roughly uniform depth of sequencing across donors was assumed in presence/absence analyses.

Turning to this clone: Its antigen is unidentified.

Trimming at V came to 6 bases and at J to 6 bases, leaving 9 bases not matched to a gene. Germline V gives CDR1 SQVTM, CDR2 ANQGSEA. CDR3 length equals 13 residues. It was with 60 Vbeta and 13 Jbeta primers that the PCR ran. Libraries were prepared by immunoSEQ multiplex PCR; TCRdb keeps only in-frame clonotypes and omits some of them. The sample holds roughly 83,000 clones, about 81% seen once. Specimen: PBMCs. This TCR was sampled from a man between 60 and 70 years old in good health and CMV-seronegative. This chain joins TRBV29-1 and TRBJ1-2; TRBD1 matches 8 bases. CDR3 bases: TGCAGCGTAGGACAGGGACGGGAAAATGGCTACACCTTC. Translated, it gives CSVGQGRENGYTF.